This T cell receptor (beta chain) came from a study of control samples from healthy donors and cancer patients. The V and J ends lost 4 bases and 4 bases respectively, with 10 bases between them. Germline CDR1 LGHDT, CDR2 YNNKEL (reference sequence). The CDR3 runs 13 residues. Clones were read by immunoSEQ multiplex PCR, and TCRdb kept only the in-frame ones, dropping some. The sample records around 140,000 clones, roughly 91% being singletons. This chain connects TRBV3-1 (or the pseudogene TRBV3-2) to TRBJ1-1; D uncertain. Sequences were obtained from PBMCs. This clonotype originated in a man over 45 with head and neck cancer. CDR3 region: CASSLGSSTEAFF. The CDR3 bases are TGTGCCAGCAGCCTGGGGAGTAGCACTGAAGCTTTCTTT.